Below, 29 T cell receptor beta chains from the same sample are listed, as sequenced in a study of T cell responses to AZD1222 COVID-19 vaccine. Assay: immunoSEQ multiplex PCR; the TCRdb copy retains only in-frame clones and omits some. The table has 180,000 or so clones, approximately 91% seen once. Sequenced here: peripheral blood, sampled 28 days after the second AZD1222 dose. The source is an adult who received the AZD1222 COVID-19 vaccine.

The V gene is TRBV7-2, the J gene TRBJ2-1; the match to TRBD1 covers 10 bases. Trimming at V came to 6 bases and at J to 9 bases, leaving 5 bases not matched to a gene. Germline CDR1 is SGHTA and CDR2 is FQGNSA. The CDR3 loop spans 13 amino acids. CDR3 protein: CASSRTGGFEQFF. The CDR3 bases are TGTGCCAGCAGTAGGACAGGGGGGTTTGAGCAGTTCTTC.

The rearrangement links TRBV18 to TRBJ1-4; 10 bases line up with TRBD1. Germline V gives CDR1 KGHSH, CDR2 LQKENI. The CDR3 has 15 amino acids. J was trimmed by 6 bases and V by 3 bases; bases with no gene match: 4. The CDR3 region is CASSPMDRGDEKLFF. The DNA for the CDR3 is TGTGCCAGCTCACCTATGGACAGGGGGGATGAAAAACTGTTTTTT.

This sequence joins TRBV19 and TRBJ1-5; D is ambiguous. V was pared by 4 bases and J by 2 bases, with 9 bases between. The germline V gene has CDR1 LNHDA and CDR2 SQIVND (reference sequence). The length of the CDR3 is 14 residues. The CDR3: CASSNSVGNQPQHF. In DNA, the CDR3 is TGTGCCAGTAGTAATTCGGTCGGCAATCAGCCCCAGCATTTT.

This chain connects TRBV3-1 (or the pseudogene TRBV3-2) to TRBJ1-4; unclear D gene. V gave up 1 base and J gave up 7 bases, with 7 bases separating them. Germline V CDR1 and CDR2: LGHDT, YNNKEL (reference sequence). The CDR3 is made up of 13 amino acids. CDR3 loop: CASSQGGFEKLFF. The CDR3, as DNA: TGTGCCAGCAGCCAAGGAGGTTTTGAAAAACTGTTTTTT.

The chain couples TRBV7-6 to TRBJ2-3, with 12 bases identical to TRBD2. The CDR3 has 16 residues. CDR1 is SGHVS, CDR2 FNYEAQ, per germline. V was pared by 5 bases and J by 4 bases, with 7 bases of the junction left unmatched. CDR3 nucleotide sequence: TGTGCCAGCAGCGCTAGACTAGCGGGGGCCTCAGATACGCAGTATTTT. It translates to CASSARLAGASDTQYF.

The chain uses TRBV6-6 and TRBJ1-4, with D perhaps matching TRBD1 (6 bases). The CDR3 runs 15 residues. V was pared by 4 bases and J by 6 bases, with 15 bases between. Germline CDR1 MNHNY, CDR2 SVGAGI (reference sequence). Written as DNA, the CDR3 is TGTGCCAGCAGTTTATCCGACAGGCCTTATGAAAAACTGTTTTTT. This gives the protein CASSLSDRPYEKLFF.

The chain links TRBV18 to TRBJ2-1; TRBD2 matches at 10 bases. After removal of 6 bases from V and 0 bases from J, the junction contained 2 bases not matched to a gene. Germline assignment: CDR1 KGHSH and CDR2 LQKENI. The CDR3 consists of 15 residues. The CDR3 protein is CASSSSGGSYNEQFF. CDR3 in DNA: TGTGCCAGCTCGTCTAGCGGGGGCTCCTACAATGAGCAGTTCTTC. Looking up the rest from reference TRBV18 and TRBJ2-1 gives the full variable domain: NAGVMQNPRHLVRRRGQEARLRCSPMKGHSHVYWYRQLPEEGLKFMVYLQKENIIDESGMPKERFSAEFPKEGPSILRIQQVVRGDSAAYFCASSSSGGSYNEQFFGPGTRLTVL.

As to this clone: Other DNA sequences in the sample encode the same CDR3. The gene calls are TRBV30 and TRBJ1-2, with no clear D. V lost 0 bases and J 4 bases, leaving 3 bases between the germline ends. Germline V gene sequence: CDR1 GTSNPN, CDR2 SVGIG (reference sequence). The CDR3 runs 11 residues. CDR3 bases: TGTGCCTGGAGTGTATCCTATGGCTACACCTTC. As protein: CAWSVSYGYTF.

The chain carries TRBV2 and TRBJ2-2, with D possibly matching TRBD1 (6 bases). This CDR3 region has 14 residues. Between the trimmed V and J ends, which lost 7 bases and 8 bases, there was a span of 17 bases. Germline loops: CDR1 SNHLY, CDR2 FYNNEI. DNA of the CDR3: TGTGCCAGCACCAGGACAGACGTAGTAGGGGAGCTGTTTTTT. Its translation is CASTRTDVVGELFF.

As concerns this clone: This sample also contains other DNA sequences that code for the same CDR3. The chain combines TRBV9 with TRBJ1-1; possibly TRBD1 for D (5 bases). V lost 0 bases and J 1 base, leaving 10 bases between the germline ends. This CDR3 has 15 amino acids. Looked up from germline, CDR1 is SGDLS and CDR2 is YYNGEE. CDR3 nucleotides: TGTGCCAGCAGCGTAGAAGGGACGGGGAACACTGAAGCTTTCTTT. Amino acid sequence: CASSVEGTGNTEAFF.

The rearrangement joins TRBV4-3 to TRBJ2-5; tentative D call: TRBD2 (7 bases). CDR1 LGHNA and CDR2 YSLEER come from the germline V gene. Trimming stripped 0 bases from V and 4 bases from J, with 18 bases between. The CDR3 sequence is 17 residues long. The DNA of the CDR3 is TGCGCCAGCAGCCAAGATGAAGGGAGGGGGGTTGGAGAGACCCAGTACTTC. It is translated as CASSQDEGRGVGETQYF.

The chain employs TRBV5-1 and TRBJ1-1; D is possibly TRBD1 (6 bases). Trimming left V 10 bases short and J 1 base short, with 11 bases between. The CDR3 is made up of 12 amino acids. Germline CDR1 and CDR2: SGHRS and YFSETQ. The CDR3 nucleotides are TGCGCCTCAGGGGCACCGAACACTGAAGCTTTCTTT. Residues: CASGAPNTEAFF.

V is TRBV3-1 (or the pseudogene TRBV3-2) and J is TRBJ1-1; the D is unclear. In germline, CDR1 is LGHDT, CDR2 YNNKEL (reference sequence). V was clipped by 4 bases and J by 6 bases, with 18 bases between them. The CDR3 runs 15 residues. CDR3 in DNA: TGTGCCAGCAGCCCCCGTTTGAACAGTTGGGCTGAAGCTTTCTTT. Protein: CASSPRLNSWAEAFF.

V gene TRBV5-1 combines with J gene TRBJ1-2; the match to TRBD1 covers 7 bases. This CDR3 comprises 14 residues. The germline CDR1 and CDR2 sequences are SGHRS and YFSETQ. V shed 4 bases, J shed 8 bases, and the junction held 11 bases outside the gene matches. The CDR3 loop reads CASSQKGQSAGYTF. CDR3 DNA sequence: TGCGCCAGCAGCCAGAAGGGACAGTCTGCGGGCTACACCTTC.

The chain employs TRBV20-1 and TRBJ2-7, with D perhaps matching TRBD1 or TRBD2 (5 bases each). Trimming stripped 3 bases from V and 0 bases from J, with 21 bases between. CDR3 length: 17 amino acids. Germline V gene lookup returns CDR1 DFQATT and CDR2 SNEGSKA (reference sequence). CDR3 sequence reads: CSASEEWGKPFSYEQYF. The CDR3 nucleotides are TGCAGTGCTAGTGAGGAGTGGGGGAAACCGTTCTCCTACGAGCAGTACTTC.

This rearrangement joins TRBV4-1 to TRBJ1-2; 7 nucleotides agree with TRBD1. The CDR3 covers 15 residues. Per the germline V gene, CDR1 is MGHRA and CDR2 is YSYEKL. Trimming took 4 bases from V and 5 from J; bases not matched to a gene: 10. As DNA, the CDR3 is TGCGCCAGCAGCCGCACCCGGGACAGAAGATATGGCTACACCTTC. Amino acids: CASSRTRDRRYGYTF.

This chain uses TRBV4-3 with TRBJ2-7, with D tentatively TRBD2 (7 bases). V was pared by 2 bases and J by 7 bases, with 12 bases between. This CDR3 has 13 residues. In germline, CDR1 is LGHNA, CDR2 YSLEER. CDR3 residues: CASSQYREGEQYF. CDR3 DNA sequence: TGCGCCAGCAGCCAATACAGGGAGGGGGAGCAGTACTTC.

This sequence joins TRBV6-5 and TRBJ1-2, with a weak D call TRBD1 (5 bases). The CDR3 runs 15 residues. Germline-derived CDR1 and CDR2 are MNHEY and SVGAGI. The V and J ends lost 2 bases and 7 bases respectively, with 17 bases between them. The CDR3 region is CASSYPGAELGGYTF. As DNA, the CDR3 is TGTGCCAGCAGTTACCCTGGGGCGGAATTAGGTGGCTACACCTTC.

The CDR3 sequence: CASSSGQGNGNEQFF. The CDR3, as DNA: TGTGCCAGCAGCTCGGGACAGGGGAATGGGAATGAGCAGTTCTTC. The chain uses TRBV5-6 and TRBJ2-1, with 10 nucleotides matching TRBD1. J was trimmed by 7 bases and V by 3 bases; bases with no gene match: 7. The CDR3 loop spans 15 amino acids. The germline gives CDR1 SGHDT, CDR2 YYEEEE.

V and J are TRBV6-1 and TRBJ1-5, with D uncertain. Per the germline V gene, CDR1 is MNHNS and CDR2 is SASEGT. CDR3 length equals 13 residues. Trimming pared 2 bases from V and 0 bases from J, leaving 2 bases between. The CDR3 DNA is TGTGCCAGCAGTGAATATAGCAATCAGCCCCAGCATTTT. This codes for CASSEYSNQPQHF.

The chain combines TRBV5-1 with TRBJ2-1; the match to TRBD2 covers 11 bases. Germline V gene sequence: CDR1 SGHRS, CDR2 YFSETQ. The CDR3 runs to 16 residues. V shed 0 bases and J 8 bases; nucleotides not matched to a gene: 7. The CDR3 sequence is CASSLDSGGALDEQFF. CDR3 sequence (DNA): TGCGCCAGCAGCTTGGATAGCGGGGGGGCCTTGGATGAGCAGTTCTTC.

J is TRBJ2-7 and V is TRBV3-1 (or the pseudogene TRBV3-2); 12 bases map to TRBD2. V lost 3 bases and J lost 5; bases outside the gene matches: 8. Looked up from germline, CDR1 is LGHDT and CDR2 is YNNKEL (reference sequence). The CDR3 has 16 residues. CDR3 region: CASSHLAGGPSHEQYF. CDR3 in DNA: TGTGCCAGCAGCCATCTAGCGGGAGGGCCTTCCCACGAGCAGTACTTC.

The count of this clone is one. This chain connects TRBV6-2 or TRBV6-3 to TRBJ2-5; D is perhaps TRBD2 (6 bases). In germline, CDR1 is MNHEY, CDR2 SVGEGT. The CDR3 loop spans 15 amino acids. Trimming removed 4 bases at V and 3 bases at J, with 15 bases between. The CDR3 DNA reads as TGTGCCAGCAGTTCCCTGGGGAGGAAAAAAGAGACCCAGTACTTC. Translated, it gives CASSSLGRKKETQYF.

The chain links TRBV28 to TRBJ1-3; D remains ambiguous. Germline V gene sequence: CDR1 MDHEN, CDR2 SYDVKM. The CDR3 covers 17 residues. Trimming removed 2 bases from V and 2 bases from J, with 16 bases in between. This CDR3 reads CASSLGRAGRTGNTIYF. The CDR3 DNA follows: TGTGCCAGCAGTTTAGGTCGGGCAGGTCGGACTGGAAACACCATATATTTT.

This chain links TRBV4-1 with TRBJ2-6, with 7 bases matching TRBD1. The germline gives CDR1 MGHRA, CDR2 YSYEKL. This CDR3 has 15 residues. J gave up 8 bases and V 0 bases, and 4 bases lay outside the gene matches. CDR3 bases: TGCGCCAGCAGCCAAGATATGACAGGGACCAACGTCCTGACTTTC. This sequence encodes CASSQDMTGTNVLTF.

This clone was counted between two and nine times. J is TRBJ1-1 and V is TRBV12-3 or TRBV12-4; D not certain. V lost 3 bases to trimming and J lost 8 bases, with 13 bases between them. The CDR3 sequence is 13 residues long. This chain's CDR3 is CASSLAGGIEAFF. The CDR3 DNA reads as TGTGCCAGCAGTTTGGCCGGTGGGATAGAAGCTTTCTTT.

The rearrangement uses TRBV6-1 and TRBJ1-3, with D hard to call. Per germline, CDR1 MNHNS and CDR2 SASEGT. Between the trimmed V and J ends, which lost 0 bases and 2 bases, there was a span of 5 bases. The CDR3 loop spans 14 amino acids. DNA for the CDR3: TGTGCCAGCAGTGAAGCAGTCCCTGGAAACACCATATATTTT. It encodes CASSEAVPGNTIYF.

This clone showed up just once. The chain uses TRBV6-5 and TRBJ1-6; TRBD1 matches 8 bases. CDR1 MNHEY and CDR2 SVGAGI come from the germline V gene. The CDR3 spans 14 residues. V lost 6 bases to trimming and J lost 7 bases; unmatched junction nucleotides: 5. CDR3 region: CASRPTGGNSPLHF. The CDR3 DNA is TGTGCCAGCAGACCAACAGGGGGGAATTCACCCCTCCACTTT.

J is TRBJ2-7 and V is TRBV27, with D perhaps matching TRBD2 (5 bases). The CDR3 length is 13 residues. The germline V gene has CDR1 MNHEY and CDR2 SMNVEV (reference sequence). Trimming pared 3 bases from V and 3 bases from J, leaving 9 bases between. CDR3 in amino acids: CASSFGDDYEQYF. In DNA, the CDR3 is TGTGCCAGCAGTTTCGGGGATGACTACGAGCAGTACTTC.